This entry lists 13 T cell receptor beta chains sequenced from one sample in a study of blood T cell repertoires in COVID-19. Produced via immunoSEQ multiplex PCR; TCRdb's table is partial and in-frame only. Of around 180,000 clones in the sample, roughly 91% were seen once. Sequenced material: peripheral blood. These receptors were obtained from a human donor in a cohort sampled during active COVID-19.

The chain combines TRBV5-1 with TRBJ2-7; 9 bases align to TRBD2. Germline V lookup: CDR1 SGHRS, CDR2 YFSETQ. The CDR3 extends over 15 amino acids. V lost 4 bases and J lost 7; bases outside the gene matches: 12. The chain's CDR3 is CASSLLAGPRREQYF. CDR3 bases: TGCGCCAGCAGCCTTCTAGCGGGACCCCGAAGGGAGCAGTACTTC. Looking up the rest from reference TRBV5-1 and TRBJ2-7 gives the full variable domain: KAGVTQTPRYLIKTRGQQVTLSCSPISGHRSVSWYQQTPGQGLQFLFEYFSETQRNKGNFPGRFSGRQFSNSRSEMNVSTLELGDSALYLCASSLLAGPRREQYFGPGTRLTVT.

The chain carries TRBV6-5 and TRBJ2-2; TRBD2 is a possible D gene (6 bases). CDR3 length: 14 amino acids. Trimming shortened V by 5 bases and J by 4 bases, and 11 bases separated the two germline ends. Germline V CDR1 and CDR2: MNHEY, SVGAGI. The DNA of the CDR3 is TGTGCCAGCAGTCGCCGGGAGCTCACCGGGGAGCTGTTTTTT. As protein: CASSRRELTGELFF.

This rearrangement joins TRBV25-1 to TRBJ1-2, with D possibly being TRBD1 (6 bases). Trimming pared 3 bases from V and 3 bases from J, leaving 11 bases between. In germline, CDR1 is MGHDK, CDR2 SYGVNS. This CDR3 comprises 14 residues. CDR3 residues: CASSDLQGYYGYTF. The CDR3 DNA reads as TGTGCCAGCAGTGACCTACAGGGATACTATGGCTACACCTTC.

The chain couples TRBV18 to TRBJ2-3; maybe TRBD2 (5 bases). Trimming removed 2 bases from V and 5 bases from J, with 8 bases in between. Per germline, CDR1 KGHSH and CDR2 LQKENI. The CDR3 has 13 residues. CDR3 nucleotide sequence: TGTGCCAGCTCACCAAACCGGGAAGATACGCAGTATTTT. Translated, it gives CASSPNREDTQYF.

The rearrangement links TRBV6-6 to TRBJ2-1; 8 nucleotides align to TRBD2. CDR3 length equals 13 residues. V was pared by 7 bases and J by 5 bases, with 4 bases of the junction left unmatched. Germline lookup yields CDR1 MNHNY and CDR2 SVGAGI (reference sequence). The CDR3 coding sequence is TGTGCCAGCACCCCACTAGCGGACAATGAGCAGTTCTTC. Its translation is CASTPLADNEQFF.

The genes are TRBV12-3 or TRBV12-4 and TRBJ1-2; D is uncertain. The CDR3 is made up of 12 amino acids. This chain's CDR3 is CAISRDGYGYTF. The CDR3 DNA follows: TGTGCTATAAGCCGGGATGGCTATGGCTACACCTTC.

The chain employs TRBV29-1 and TRBJ2-7; the match to TRBD2 covers 9 bases. The CDR3 consists of 13 residues. Germline V lookup: CDR1 SQVTM, CDR2 ANQGSEA. The junction had 6 bases not matched to a gene; V was cut back by 2 bases and J by 7 bases. CDR3 nucleotide sequence: TGCAGCGTTGAACAAGCGGGAGGTGGTGAGCAGTACTTC. This sequence encodes CSVEQAGGGEQYF.

CDR3 sequence: CASSYDRSSYNEQFF. The CDR3 nucleotides read TGTGCCAGCAGTTACGACAGGAGCTCCTACAATGAGCAGTTCTTC. The chain recombines TRBV6-5 with TRBJ2-1, with D tentatively TRBD1 (6 bases). Trimming removed 2 bases from V and 0 bases from J, with 8 bases in between. The CDR3 sequence is 15 residues long. Germline V gene lookup returns CDR1 MNHEY and CDR2 SVGAGI.

This rearrangement joins TRBV15 to TRBJ1-1; the D gene is possibly TRBD1 (5 bases). CDR1 LNHNV and CDR2 YYDKDF come from the germline V gene (reference sequence). The CDR3 loop spans 16 amino acids. V was cut by 1 base and J by 1 base, with 13 bases left in between. The CDR3, as DNA: TGTGCCACCAGCAGAGTTTTAGGGGCCACGAACACTGAAGCTTTCTTT. Amino acids: CATSRVLGATNTEAFF.

J is TRBJ2-7 and V is TRBV10-1, with 9 bases identical to TRBD1. The CDR3 totals 15 residues. Germline loops: CDR1 WNHNN, CDR2 SYGVQD (reference sequence). V trimming: 2 bases; J trimming: 2 bases; junction bases outside the gene matches: 4. The chain's CDR3 is CASSEGTGNPYEQYF. The CDR3 bases are TGCGCCAGCAGTGAGGGGACAGGGAACCCCTACGAGCAGTACTTC.

CDR3 coding DNA: TGTGCCAGCAGCTTGAAAGGACTAGCGGGGGGCCCGACCCCCCCGTATGAGCAGTTCTTC. As protein: CASSLKGLAGGPTPPYEQFF. This chain links TRBV5-5 with TRBJ2-1; 14 bases match TRBD2. The germline CDR1 and CDR2 sequences are SGHKS and YYEKEE (reference sequence). This CDR3 has 20 amino acids. J gave up 8 bases and V 1 base, and 17 bases lay outside the gene matches.

J is TRBJ2-5 and V is TRBV7-8, with D possibly being TRBD2 (5 bases). The ends were cut back, 5 bases at V and 1 base at J, with 17 bases in the middle. The CDR3 runs 16 residues. Germline values: CDR1 SGHVS, CDR2 FQNEAQ. The CDR3 DNA sequence: TGTGCCAGCAGCACTTCGGGCTCTAGCCTCCAAGAGACCCAGTACTTC. This encodes CASSTSGSSLQETQYF.

The rearrangement uses TRBV11-2 and TRBJ2-3, with D possibly matching TRBD2 (5 bases). Germline CDR1 reads SGHAT; CDR2 reads FQNNGV. This CDR3 comprises 14 residues. Trimming shortened V by 5 bases and J by 3 bases, and 12 bases separated the two germline ends. CDR3 DNA: TGTGCCAGCAGCAAAAGCGGAAGAACAGATACGCAGTATTTT. Protein sequence: CASSKSGRTDTQYF.